Below, 3 T cell receptor beta chains from the same sample are listed, as sequenced in a study of cytomegalovirus exposure and HLA in healthy donors. Researchers ran the PCR with 60 Vbeta and 13 Jbeta primers. Sequencing was performed with immunoSEQ multiplex PCR; in TCRdb, only in-frame clones are kept and a portion is missing. The profile shows around 90,000 clones, more than 55% of them singletons. Sequenced sample: PBMCs. The receptors shown here come from a woman aged 25 to 45 in good health and CMV-seropositive.

The rearrangement uses TRBV5-6 and TRBJ1-5, with TRBD1 identical over 8 bases. Germline CDR1 is SGHDT and CDR2 is YYEEEE. V lost 0 bases, J lost 2 bases, and 10 bases stayed unmatched. This CDR3 region has 18 residues. CDR3 coding DNA: TGTGCCAGCAGCTTGGGGACAGGGTTTGGAGTGGGCAATCAGCCCCAGCATTTT. This gives the protein CASSLGTGFGVGNQPQHF.

The chain recombines TRBV5-1 with TRBJ2-1, with 10 bases identical to TRBD2. The germline gives CDR1 SGHRS, CDR2 YFSETQ. The CDR3 loop spans 15 amino acids. J gave up 4 bases and V 6 bases, and 7 bases lay outside the gene matches. DNA for the CDR3: TGCGCCAGCATGGCTAGCGGGGGTGATTACAATGAGCAGTTCTTC. Residues: CASMASGGDYNEQFF. The full variable domain, in which reference TRBV5-1 and TRBJ2-1 provide the parts outside the CDR3, is KAGVTQTPRYLIKTRGQQVTLSCSPISGHRSVSWYQQTPGQGLQFLFEYFSETQRNKGNFPGRFSGRQFSNSRSEMNVSTLELGDSALYLCASMASGGDYNEQFFGPGTRLTVL.

The chain carries TRBV19 and TRBJ1-1; D remains ambiguous. The length of the CDR3 is 15 residues. Germline V gene sequence: CDR1 LNHDA, CDR2 SQIVND (reference sequence). The V end lost 4 bases, the J end lost 5 bases, and 17 bases lay between the germline ends. The CDR3: CASSRLKGGRTEAFF. The CDR3 region has the DNA TGTGCCAGTAGTAGGCTGAAGGGCGGGAGGACTGAAGCTTTCTTT.